This T cell receptor (beta chain) was found in a study of a mutant IDH1 vaccine in newly diagnosed glioma. Time point reported: week 23, last vaccination. Topical imiquimod accompanied each vaccine dose, which consisted of 300 ug of mutant IDH1 20-mer peptide. With respect to this clone: Its antigen remains unknown.

V lost 0 bases, J lost 2 bases, and 10 bases lay in between. CDR1 and CDR2 from the germline V gene are LNHNV and YYDKDF (reference sequence). This CDR3 has 15 amino acids. TCRdb's copy holds only in-frame clones and misses some; the assay was immunoSEQ multiplex PCR. The sample lists about 54,000 clones, about 90% occurring once. This clonotype originated in a man aged 40-49 years with glioma. Sequences were derived from PBMCs, sampled from a glioma patient whose treatment included an IDH1 peptide vaccine. This chain connects TRBV15 to TRBJ2-5, with D possibly being TRBD2 (6 bases). The CDR3 coding sequence is TGTGCCACCAGCAGAGATGTAGGGACTCAAGAGACCCAGTACTTC. Protein product: CATSRDVGTQETQYF.